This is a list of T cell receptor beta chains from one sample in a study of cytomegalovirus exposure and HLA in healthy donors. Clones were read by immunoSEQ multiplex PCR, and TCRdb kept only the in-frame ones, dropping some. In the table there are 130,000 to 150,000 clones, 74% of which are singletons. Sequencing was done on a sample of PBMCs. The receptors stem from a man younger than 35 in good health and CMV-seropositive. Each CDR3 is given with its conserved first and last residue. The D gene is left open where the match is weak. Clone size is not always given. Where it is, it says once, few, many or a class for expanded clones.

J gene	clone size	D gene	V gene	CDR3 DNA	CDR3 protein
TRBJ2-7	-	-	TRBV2	TGTGCCAGCAGTTGGGATCGGGGGGCCCAAGTCGACGAGCAGTACTTC	CASSWDRGAQVDEQYF
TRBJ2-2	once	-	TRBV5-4	TGTGCCAGCAGCTTGGTTAAGGACTCAGCCGGGGAGCTGTTTTTT	CASSLVKDSAGELFF
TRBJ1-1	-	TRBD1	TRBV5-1	TGCGCCAGCAGCTCCGGGACAGGGGCGGGGAACACTGAAGCTTTCTTT	CASSSGTGAGNTEAFF
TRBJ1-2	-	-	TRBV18	TGTGCCAGCTCCCCCCGGGGGGACTATGGCTACACCTTC	CASSPRGDYGYTF
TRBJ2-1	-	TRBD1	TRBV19	TGTGCCAGTAGTCAGACAGGGGGCATAGATGAGCAGTTCTTC	CASSQTGGIDEQFF
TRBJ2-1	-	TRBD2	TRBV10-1	TGCGCCAGCAGCCCCGGGACTAGCGGCGCGTACAATGAGCAGTTCTTC	CASSPGTSGAYNEQFF
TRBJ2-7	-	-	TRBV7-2	TGTGCCAGCAGCTTAGGGGACTCCCCCTACGAGCAGTACTTC	CASSLGDSPYEQYF
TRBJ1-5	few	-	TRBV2	TGTGCCAGCAGTTCAACCGGGACACACAATCAGCCCCAGCATTTT	CASSSTGTHNQPQHF
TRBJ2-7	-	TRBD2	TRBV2	TGTGCCAGCAGTGTCGGGCCTAGCGGGGCTGCCTACGAGCAGTACTTC	CASSVGPSGAAYEQYF
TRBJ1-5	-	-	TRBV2	TGTGCCAGCAGTGTGCAGACTAATCAGCCCCAGCATTTT	CASSVQTNQPQHF
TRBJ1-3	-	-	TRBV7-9	TGTGCCAGCAGCCTGAACCGGTGGACAGCTGGAAACACCATATATTTT	CASSLNRWTAGNTIYF
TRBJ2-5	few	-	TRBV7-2	TGTGCCAGCAGCTTAAACAGGGAGGAGACCCAGTACTTC	CASSLNREETQYF
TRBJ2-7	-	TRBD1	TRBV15	TGTGCCACCAGCAGAGGCGGACAGGGGGCAGTGGAGGAGCAGTACTTC	CATSRGGQGAVEEQYF
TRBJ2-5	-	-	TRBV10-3	TGTGCCATCAGTGAGGGTCTCGTTTCAGGGGCATCGGAGACCCAGTACTTC	CAISEGLVSGASETQYF
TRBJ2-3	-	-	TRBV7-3	TGTGCCAGCAGCTTAAGCATTGGGACGGGGGAAGATACGCAGTATTTT	CASSLSIGTGEDTQYF
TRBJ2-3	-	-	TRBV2	TGTGCCAGCATTTGGCCCGATTCGCAGTATTTT	CASIWPDSQYF
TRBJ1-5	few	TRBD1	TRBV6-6	TGTGCCAGCATTAGGTCGGGGACAGACAATCAGCCCCAGCATTTT	CASIRSGTDNQPQHF
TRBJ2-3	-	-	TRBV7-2	TGTGCCAGCAGCTTATTTTATGGAGGCGTAGATACGCAGTATTTT	CASSLFYGGVDTQYF
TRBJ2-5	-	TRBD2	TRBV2	TGTGCCAGCAAACTAGCGGGAGAAGAGACCCAGTACTTC	CASKLAGEETQYF
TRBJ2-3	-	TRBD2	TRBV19	TGTGCCAGTAGTAGGGGGGTAACTAGCGGGAGAATAGATACGCAGTATTTT	CASSRGVTSGRIDTQYF
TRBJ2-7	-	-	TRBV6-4	TGTGCCAGCGTCCAACGGGGGAAAGAGCAGTACTTC	CASVQRGKEQYF
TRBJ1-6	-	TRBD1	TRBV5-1	TGCGCCAGCAGCTCCGGGACAGGGCTTTCACCCCTCCACTTT	CASSSGTGLSPLHF
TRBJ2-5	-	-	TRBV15	TGTGCCACCAGCAGCGTGGGAGAGAGGTGGGAGACCCAGTACTTC	CATSSVGERWETQYF
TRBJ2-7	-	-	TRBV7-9	TGTGCCAGCAGCCGAGACGGAGTCTACGAGCAGTACTTC	CASSRDGVYEQYF
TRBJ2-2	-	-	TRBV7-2	TGTGCCAGCAGCTTTAGCGCAGACACCGGGGAGCTGTTTTTT	CASSFSADTGELFF
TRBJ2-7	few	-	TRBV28	TGTGCCAGCAGTTTATTGGCGTCAGGTAATATGAAGCAGTACTTC	CASSLLASGNMKQYF
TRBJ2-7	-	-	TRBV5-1	TGCGCCAGCAGCACCAACACCAACTCCTACGAGCAGTACTTC	CASSTNTNSYEQYF
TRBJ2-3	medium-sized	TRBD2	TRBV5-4	TGTGCCAGCAGTTCCCCAGCGGGGGGAGGGAATACGCAGTATTTT	CASSSPAGGGNTQYF
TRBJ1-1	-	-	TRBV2	TGTGCCAGCGAGCCACAGGGAAACACTGAAGCTTTCTTT	CASEPQGNTEAFF
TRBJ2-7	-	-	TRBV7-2	TGTGCCAGCAGCTCTGAGGGAGGCAGAGTGTACGAGCAGTACTTC	CASSSEGGRVYEQYF
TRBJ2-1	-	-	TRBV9	TGTGCCAGCAGGAAAACTAGAAACAATGAGCAGTTCTTC	CASRKTRNNEQFF
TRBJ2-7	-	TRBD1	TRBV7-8	TGTGCCAGCAGCTTAGATGGAAAAGGGACAGGTAACTACGAGCAGTACTTC	CASSLDGKGTGNYEQYF
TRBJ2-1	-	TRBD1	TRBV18	TGTGCCAGCTCTTCGACAGGGAATGAGCAGTTCTTC	CASSSTGNEQFF
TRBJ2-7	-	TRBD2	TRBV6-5	TGTGCCAGCAGTGGCGGACTAGCGGAACGTTACGAGCAGTACTTC	CASSGGLAERYEQYF
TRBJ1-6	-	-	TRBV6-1	TGTGCCAGCAGTGAAACCCCCCCGGGAGGCTCCTATAATTCACCCCTCCACTTT	CASSETPPGGSYNSPLHF
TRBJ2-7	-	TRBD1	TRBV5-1	TGCGCCAGCAGCTTGGGTGAGACAGGGTACGAGCAGTACTTC	CASSLGETGYEQYF
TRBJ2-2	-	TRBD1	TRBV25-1	TGTGCCAGCGTGGGACAGGGGCTTAACACCGGGGAGCTGTTTTTT	CASVGQGLNTGELFF
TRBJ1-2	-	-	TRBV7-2	TGTGCCAGCAGCTCAGTTATGCGGAACTATGGCTACACCTTC	CASSSVMRNYGYTF
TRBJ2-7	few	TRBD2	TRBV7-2	TGTGCCAGCAGCTTACGGGCGGGGGGGCCGGGCGAGCAGTACTTC	CASSLRAGGPGEQYF
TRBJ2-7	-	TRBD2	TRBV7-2	TGTGCCAGCAGCTCCGGTCGGGGGGGCTCCTACGAGCAGTACTTC	CASSSGRGGSYEQYF
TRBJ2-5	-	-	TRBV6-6	TGTGCCAGCAGTTACTATCAGGTCCAAGAGACCCAGTACTTC	CASSYYQVQETQYF
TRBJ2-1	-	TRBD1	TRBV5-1	TGCGCCAGCAGCTTGGTGGGGGGACAGGGACCCTACAATGAGCAGTTCTTC	CASSLVGGQGPYNEQFF
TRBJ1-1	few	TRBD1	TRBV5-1	TGCGCCAGCAGCCGACTTACCGGGACAGGGGGCTCTGAAGCTTTCTTT	CASSRLTGTGGSEAFF
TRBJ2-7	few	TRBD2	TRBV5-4	TGTGCCAGCAGCCCAGCGGGGGGGGGACGGGAGCAGTACTTC	CASSPAGGGREQYF
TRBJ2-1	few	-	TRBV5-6	TGTGCCAGCAGCTTGGTTCCGGGACTGGGTGAGCAGTTCTTC	CASSLVPGLGEQFF
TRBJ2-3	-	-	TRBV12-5	TGTGCTAGTGGTTTGACAGGGTTCGGCACAGATACGCAGTATTTT	CASGLTGFGTDTQYF